This T cell receptor (beta chain) originates from a study of cytomegalovirus exposure and HLA in healthy donors. The study, taken as a whole, reports: Diagnosis of cytomegalovirus status made by the classifier reportedly showed high specificity and sensitivity. A few chains tied to CMV proved CMV antigen-specific in vitro.

The J segment lost 4 bases and the V segment lost 0 bases, leaving 0 bases of the junction unmatched. This CDR3 is 15 amino acids long. Germline CDR1 reads MRHNA; CDR2 reads SNTAGT. TCRdb's copy holds only in-frame clones and misses some; the assay was immunoSEQ multiplex PCR. The table has about 38,000 clones, approximately 92% seen once. The table lists this clone with a few counts. Its target is not known. The rearrangement joins TRBV6-4 to TRBJ2-3; TRBD2 agrees at 11 bases. Sequencing was done on a sample of PBMCs. This clonotype was obtained from a man aged 18 to 30 in good health and CMV-seronegative. Here the CDR3 reads CASSDSSGGADTQYF. CDR3 in DNA: TGTGCCAGCAGTGACTCTAGCGGGGGGGCAGATACGCAGTATTTT.